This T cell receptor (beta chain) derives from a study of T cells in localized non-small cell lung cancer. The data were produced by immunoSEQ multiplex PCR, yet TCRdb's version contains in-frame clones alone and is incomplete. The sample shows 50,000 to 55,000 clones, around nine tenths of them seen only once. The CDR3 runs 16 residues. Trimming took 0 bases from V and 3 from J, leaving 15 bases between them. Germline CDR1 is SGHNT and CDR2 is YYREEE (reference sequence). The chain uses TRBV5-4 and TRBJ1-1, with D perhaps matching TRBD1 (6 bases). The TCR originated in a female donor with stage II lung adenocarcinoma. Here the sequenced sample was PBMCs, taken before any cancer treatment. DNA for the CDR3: TGTGCCAGCAGCTTGGGGGGGGCCGGAGGGCACACTGAAGCTTTCTTT. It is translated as CASSLGGAGGHTEAFF.